In its sample, the clone carrying this T cell receptor beta chain was seen many times. This entry comes from a study of T cells in Graves' hyperthyroidism and ophthalmopathy. This sample holds PBMCs from less than 11 ml fresh peripheral blood. This CDR3 has 16 residues. V shed 3 bases and J shed 4 bases, with 19 bases lying between them. Germline V gene data show CDR1 as SGDLS and CDR2 as YYNGEE. There were TCR beta CDR3 regions amplified from RNA transcripts. Primed by the HTBI set, a first-round RT-PCR was run on the TCR CDR3. A single record per CDR3 protein comes from TCRdb applying MiXCR to the multiplex PCR reads. This sample has hundreds of thousands of distinct CDR3 sequences; around 20% occur once, and the top ten carry about half.

Sequenced input: blood. This sequence joins TRBV9 and TRBJ1-2; TRBD1 is a possible D gene (6 bases). The sequence was obtained from a man aged 35-49 years with Graves' ophthalmopathy. This CDR3 is CASSGRLQQGPYGYTF. The CDR3 coding sequence is TGTGCCAGCAGCGGAAGACTACAACAGGGTCCCTATGGCTACACCTTC.